This T cell receptor (beta chain) was observed in a study of shared clonotypes between healthy human individuals. General study results and limits: Clonotypes shared by all four sorted-subset donors had higher generation probabilities than non-shared clonotypes. Read depth was anticipated to influence clonotype sharing among donors. Naive subsets typically showed greater estimated richness than memory subsets.

The CDR3 sequence is 15 residues long. Germline lookup yields CDR1 SGHVS and CDR2 FQNEAQ. The ends were cut back, 5 bases at V and 2 bases at J, with 13 bases in the middle. Worth noting for this clone: Antigen: not known.

Terminally differentiated effector memory CD45RA+ cells were excluded from the naive CD8 cells, which were CD45RO-negative and positively selected for CCR7. Here immunoSEQ multiplex PCR was the method, and the copy in TCRdb shows in-frame clones only, minus some. The repertoire consists of about 2,200,000 clones, with 85% to 95% occurring once and the leading ten covering approximately 1.7%. The genes are TRBV7-8 and TRBJ1-5, with D possibly being TRBD1 (5 bases). The receptor was isolated from a man between 18 and 29 years old in good health. Some clones in this sample may be carry-over from other donors' samples. Source material: naive CD8+ T cells from PBMCs. CDR3 sequence reads: CASSEWPGGNQPQHF. The DNA of the CDR3 is TGTGCCAGCAGCGAATGGCCGGGGGGCAATCAGCCCCAGCATTTT.